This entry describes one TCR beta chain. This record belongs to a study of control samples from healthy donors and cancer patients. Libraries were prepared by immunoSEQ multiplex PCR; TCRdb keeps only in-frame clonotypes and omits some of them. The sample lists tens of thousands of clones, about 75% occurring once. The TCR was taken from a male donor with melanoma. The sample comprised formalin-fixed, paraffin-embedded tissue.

DNA for the CDR3: TGTGCCAGCAGCGCGGGACTAGGGTTCTCCTACGAGCAGTACTTC. Translating gives CASSAGLGFSYEQYF. The chain carries TRBV9 and TRBJ2-7; 8 bases agree with TRBD2. The CDR3 covers 15 residues. The germline V gene has CDR1 SGDLS and CDR2 YYNGEE. The junction had 5 bases not matched to a gene; V was cut back by 3 bases and J by 0 bases.